This T cell receptor (beta chain) appears in the sequencing data of a study of control samples from healthy donors and cancer patients. The germline CDR1 and CDR2 sequences are SGHAT and FQNNGV. The CDR3 covers 14 residues. Trimming took 1 base from V and 4 from J; bases not matched to a gene: 2. Using immunoSEQ multiplex PCR, the repertoire was profiled, and TCRdb retains in-frame clones only, with some absent. The repertoire includes some 140,000 clones, roughly 91% of them detected once, and about 7.6% sits in the top ten. The V gene is TRBV11-2, the J gene TRBJ1-2; TRBD1 aligns across 8 bases. The clonotype was recovered from a man aged 45-60 years with head and neck cancer. Material: PBMCs. CDR3 amino acids: CASSLAGQVYGYTF. The CDR3, as DNA: TGTGCCAGCAGCTTAGCGGGACAGGTCTATGGCTACACCTTC.